This paragraph reports one T cell receptor beta chain. This sample is part of a study of OX40 agonist ivuxolimab in advanced cancers. For the study at large: Patient treatment consisted of intravenous ivuxolimab administration every 2 weeks at 0.01 to 10 mg/kg.

The method was immunoSEQ multiplex PCR; TCRdb's version includes in-frame clones alone and lacks a portion of them. Counted here are 70,000 to 95,000 clones, 86% occurring once; the ten biggest clones make up 5.5% to 8%. Collection of blood occurred at baseline, at cycle 4 day 1, and at cycle 7 day 1. V shed 1 base and J shed 6 bases, with 13 bases lying between them. Germline V gene sequence: CDR1 SGHNT, CDR2 YENEEA. This CDR3 is built from 15 residues. The sequenced sample was CD4+ or CD8+ T cells sorted from blood, obtained in a trial of the OX40 agonist ivuxolimab. The chain employs TRBV11-3 and TRBJ2-1; D unresolved. The clonotype originates from an adult with an advanced solid tumor such as melanoma, head and neck, liver or kidney cancer. The CDR3: CASSLALSKGNEQFF. CDR3 sequence (DNA): TGTGCCAGCAGCTTAGCCCTCAGTAAAGGCAATGAGCAGTTCTTC.